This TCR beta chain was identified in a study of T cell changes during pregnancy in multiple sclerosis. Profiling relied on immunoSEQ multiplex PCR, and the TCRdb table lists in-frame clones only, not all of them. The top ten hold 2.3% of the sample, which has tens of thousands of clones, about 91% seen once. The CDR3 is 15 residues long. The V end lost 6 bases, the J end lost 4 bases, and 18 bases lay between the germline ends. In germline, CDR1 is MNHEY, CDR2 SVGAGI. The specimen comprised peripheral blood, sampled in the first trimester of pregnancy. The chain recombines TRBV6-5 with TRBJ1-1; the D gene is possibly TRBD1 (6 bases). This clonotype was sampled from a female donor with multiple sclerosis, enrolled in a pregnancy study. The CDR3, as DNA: TGTGCCAGCAGCCCTTACAGGGCCGGGGTCACTGAAGCTTTCTTT. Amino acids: CASSPYRAGVTEAFF.